This TCR beta chain came from a study of blood T cell repertoires in COVID-19 (dated by TCRdb to about 2020). With regard to the full study: The collaborator samples originated in the United States, Italy and Spain and spanned the acute and convalescent phases of COVID-19. The prospective study material was composed of cDNA or gDNA derived from T cells, B-cell-depleted T cells, or PBMCs. Deeply sampled blood TCRbeta repertoires from subjects exposed to, actively infected with, or recovered from COVID-19 were included in the dataset. A freely available public database, intended as a resource for researchers studying the immune response to SARS-CoV-2, is where the repertoires were released. The samples were drawn from the first 160 participants of the ongoing ImmuneRACE study and from 1,254 subjects provided by 6 global collaborators. Nearly every sample came with metadata listing a de-identified subject ID, COVID-19 status, age in years and sex. Where HLA class I and class II types were available, the types were taken from metadata supplied by the sample provider, not from assay-based typing. General conclusions and limits of the study: The amount of clinical and demographic metadata varied by source and participant and was provided uncurated.

Participants in the prospective study were aged roughly 18 to 100 years, lived in under 30 United States geographic areas, and enrolled through a virtual design. In the prospective study, cohorts were assigned on the basis of participant-reported clinical history obtained from a screening survey and a study questionnaire. For ImmuneRACE Cohort 3, a participant was defined as recovered based on two consecutive negative NP/OP PCR tests, clearance by a healthcare professional, or resolution of symptoms. In the prospective study, mobile phlebotomists collected whole blood, serum and a nasopharyngeal or oropharyngeal swab from each participant. Additional blood draws and questionnaires over an approximately two-month period could optionally be provided by prospective study participants. Prospective study blood samples were shipped either frozen or at room temperature before DNA extraction. V has 5 bases trimmed and J has 2 bases trimmed; junction bases matching no gene number 2. CDR1 and CDR2 were assigned from the germline V gene as SGHTA and FQGTGA. Counted from cysteine to phenylalanine, this CDR3 has 14 amino acids. Only CDR3 DNA is held: 42 bases, read in frame from base 1.

Worth noting for this clone: Its antigen remains unidentified. The input lacks base qualities; no much larger clone sits a single base away.

TCRbeta CDR3 regions were amplified from genomic DNA using the immunoSEQ Assay, a bias-controlled multiplex PCR. Per the authors' processing: Within the assay, amplification of reference gene primers was used to estimate how many nucleated cells each sample contained. To quantify the absolute abundance of each unique TCRbeta CDR3 rearrangement, sequence reads were collapsed and filtered. For each sample, productive Simpson clonality was calculated by taking the square root of Simpson's diversity index across productive rearrangements. TCRdb mirrors the immuneACCESS table, restricted to in-frame sequences. Some clones are absent from its copies; in checked studies, under half trace to an unresolved V gene, and the reason for the others is unknown. The V and J calls and clone size are taken from that table; D and trimming were inferred from the DNA. The sample records 150,000 to 200,000 clones, around 73% of which are singletons. The ten largest clones represent roughly 17% of the sample.

The sequence links TRBV7-3 to TRBJ2-5, and 10 junctional nucleotides match TRBD2. The receptor's source is a woman between 50 and 59 years old who had recovered from COVID-19. The sample was PBMCs or T cells enriched from blood (not recorded which). The nucleotide sequence is TGTGCCAGCAGCCGGACTAGCGGACAAGAGACCCAGTACTTC. The encoded protein is CASSRTSGQETQYF.